The 6 T cell receptor beta chains in this list originate from one sample, sequenced in a study of blood T cell repertoires in COVID-19. Sequenced by immunoSEQ multiplex PCR; TCRdb stores in-frame clones only, minus some. The data contain 98,000 or so clones, 86% of them singletons. The sequenced sample was peripheral blood. Receptors were obtained from an older woman in a cohort sampled during active or convalescent COVID-19.

This clone has just one count. The chain is built from TRBV5-1 and TRBJ1-1; D not resolved. V shed 3 bases and J shed 1 base, with 10 bases lying between them. Germline V gene sequence: CDR1 SGHRS, CDR2 YFSETQ. This CDR3 contains 14 residues. The CDR3 nucleotides are TGCGCCAGCAGCTCCGCCGGTCGGAACACTGAAGCTTTCTTT. The encoded protein is CASSSAGRNTEAFF.

This clone was seen more than once but under ten times. V is TRBV5-1 and J is TRBJ2-1; a weak D match, TRBD1 (6 bases). V lost 2 bases to trimming and J lost 6 bases, with 30 bases between them. Germline V gives CDR1 SGHRS, CDR2 YFSETQ. This CDR3 has 20 residues. Here the CDR3 reads CASSFTATGLGVGSINEQFF. Written as DNA, the CDR3 is TGCGCCAGCAGCTTTACCGCGACAGGTTTAGGCGTTGGATCGATCAATGAGCAGTTCTTC. Full variable domain (outside the CDR3, taken from reference TRBV5-1 and TRBJ2-1): KAGVTQTPRYLIKTRGQQVTLSCSPISGHRSVSWYQQTPGQGLQFLFEYFSETQRNKGNFPGRFSGRQFSNSRSEMNVSTLELGDSALYLCASSFTATGLGVGSINEQFFGPGTRLTVL.

V usage is TRBV7-2 and J usage is TRBJ2-5, with D tentatively TRBD2 (6 bases). The V end lost 1 base, the J end lost 4 bases, and 13 bases lay between the germline ends. CDR1 and CDR2 (germline): SGHTA, FQGNSA. The CDR3 extends over 15 amino acids. CDR3 in amino acids: CASSLVPGERETQYF. CDR3 in DNA: TGTGCCAGCAGCTTAGTACCGGGAGAAAGAGAGACCCAGTACTTC. Combining the CDR3 with reference TRBV7-2 and TRBJ2-5 gives the whole variable domain GAGVSQSPSNKVTEKGKDVELRCDPISGHTALYWYRQSLGQGLEFLIYFQGNSAPDKSGLPSDRFSAERTGGSVSTLTIQRTQQEDSAVYLCASSLVPGERETQYFGPGTRLLVL.

This clone was detected once. The chain uses TRBV2 and TRBJ2-2, with TRBD2 matching 11 bases. The ends lost 4 bases at V and 4 bases at J; junction bases unmatched: 11. This CDR3 contains 18 residues. Per the germline V gene, CDR1 is SNHLY and CDR2 is FYNNEI. This CDR3 is CASSGGRGLAESTGELFF. DNA of the CDR3: TGTGCCAGCAGTGGAGGCAGGGGACTAGCGGAGAGCACCGGGGAGCTGTTTTTT.

The CDR3 sequence: CSVAITSTSTDTQYF. The CDR3 DNA reads TGCAGCGTCGCTATTACTAGTACGAGCACAGATACGCAGTATTTT. The chain links TRBV29-1 to TRBJ2-3, with a tentative D call TRBD2 (5 bases). CDR3 length: 15 residues. The V gene's germline CDR1 is SQVTM and CDR2 ANQGSEA. V dropped 6 bases and J dropped 0 bases, with 16 bases sitting between them.

The chain links TRBV19 to TRBJ1-3, with D possibly being TRBD1 (5 bases). The CDR3 spans 15 residues. The V end was cut by 4 bases, the J end by 4 bases, with 14 bases between. Germline lookup yields CDR1 LNHDA and CDR2 SQIVND (reference sequence). CDR3 in amino acids: CASSTTGRLGNTIYF. DNA of the CDR3: TGTGCCAGTAGTACTACAGGACGGCTCGGAAACACCATATATTTT.